The 5 T cell receptor beta chains listed next were all sequenced from one sample in a study of graft-versus-host responses after intestinal transplantation. What these receptors recognize is not known. Measured with immunoSEQ multiplex PCR; TCRdb has only the in-frame clones, and not every one. The sample contains over 100,000 clones, around 94% of which appear only once. The sequences come from unstimulated CD8+ T cells sorted from spleen or lymph node cells, collected before transplant. The receptor source for this set is a human donor who was the organ donor for an intestinal transplant.

This clone was seen a single time. This chain links TRBV27 with TRBJ2-3; TRBD2 matches 8 bases. Trimming at V came to 5 bases and at J to 4 bases, leaving 14 bases not matched to a gene. Per the germline V gene, CDR1 is MNHEY and CDR2 is SMNVEV (reference sequence). The CDR3 has 17 amino acids. The CDR3 loop reads CASSTQGLAIAPDTQYF. The CDR3 DNA reads TGTGCCAGCAGTACACAAGGACTAGCCATCGCCCCAGATACGCAGTATTTT.

This chain uses TRBV5-5 with TRBJ2-7, with D perhaps given as TRBD1 or TRBD2 (5 bases each). The CDR3 totals 14 residues. The V and J ends lost 5 bases and 0 bases respectively, with 12 bases between them. Germline CDR1 SGHKS, CDR2 YYEKEE (reference sequence). CDR3 coding DNA: TGTGCCAGCAGACCCGGGGCCAGCTCCTACGAGCAGTACTTC. Translation gives CASRPGASSYEQYF.

The V and J genes are TRBV18 and TRBJ2-1; 7 nucleotides match TRBD2. The germline gives CDR1 KGHSH, CDR2 LQKENI. The CDR3 is 15 amino acids. V was clipped by 3 bases and J by 7 bases; unmatched bases: 9. CDR3 residues: CASSPVSGYLNEQFF. In DNA form, the CDR3 reads TGTGCCAGCTCACCGGTTAGCGGGTATTTAAATGAGCAGTTCTTC.

This clone was seen once. V gene TRBV9 combines with J gene TRBJ2-7; 10 bases fit TRBD1. J lost 0 bases, V lost 3 bases, and 6 bases had no gene match. The CDR3 runs 16 residues. Germline values: CDR1 SGDLS, CDR2 YYNGEE. The CDR3 DNA is TGTGCCAGCAGCGGCTCCGGGACAGGGGCCTCCTACGAGCAGTACTTC. Its protein product is CASSGSGTGASYEQYF.

The chain combines TRBV9 with TRBJ2-7, with TRBD1 matching 7 bases. V shed 3 bases and J 2 bases; nucleotides not matched to a gene: 14. The length of the CDR3 is 17 residues. Germline values: CDR1 SGDLS, CDR2 YYNGEE. CDR3 sequence: CASSDRISGTDPYEQYF. CDR3 sequence (DNA): TGTGCCAGCAGCGACCGAATATCGGGGACAGACCCCTACGAGCAGTACTTC.